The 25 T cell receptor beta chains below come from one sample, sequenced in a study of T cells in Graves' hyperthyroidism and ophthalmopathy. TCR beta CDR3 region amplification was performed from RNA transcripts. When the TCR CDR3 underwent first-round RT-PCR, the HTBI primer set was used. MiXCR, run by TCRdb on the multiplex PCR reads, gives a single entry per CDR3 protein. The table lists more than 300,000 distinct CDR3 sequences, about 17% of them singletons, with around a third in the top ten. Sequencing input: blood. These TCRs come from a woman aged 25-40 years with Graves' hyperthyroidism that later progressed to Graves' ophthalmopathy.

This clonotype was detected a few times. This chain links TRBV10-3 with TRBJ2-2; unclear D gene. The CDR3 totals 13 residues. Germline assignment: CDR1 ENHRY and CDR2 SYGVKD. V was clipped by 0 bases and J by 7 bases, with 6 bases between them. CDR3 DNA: TGTGCCATCAGTGAGTCCCGAAGCGGGGAGCTGTTTTTT. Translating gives CAISESRSGELFF.

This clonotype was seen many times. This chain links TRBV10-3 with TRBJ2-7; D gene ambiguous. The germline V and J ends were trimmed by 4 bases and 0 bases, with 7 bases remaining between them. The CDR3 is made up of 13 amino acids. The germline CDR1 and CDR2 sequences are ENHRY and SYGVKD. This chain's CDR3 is CAISGVASYEQYF. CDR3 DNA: TGTGCCATCAGTGGTGTAGCCTCCTACGAGCAGTACTTC.

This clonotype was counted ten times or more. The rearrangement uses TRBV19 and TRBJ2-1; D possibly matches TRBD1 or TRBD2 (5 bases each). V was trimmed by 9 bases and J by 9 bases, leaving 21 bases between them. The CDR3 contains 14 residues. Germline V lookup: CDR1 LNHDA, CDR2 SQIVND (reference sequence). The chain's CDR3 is CASSGPFLTTEQFF. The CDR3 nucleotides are TGTGCCAGCTCGGGACCTTTCCTTACTACTGAGCAGTTCTTC.

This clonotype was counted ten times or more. The CDR3 DNA follows: TGTGCCAGTGCCGATTTTTATTCCGGTGAAGCTTTCTTT. Its translation is CASADFYSGEAFF. The rearrangement uses TRBV19 and TRBJ1-1, with no clear D. Per germline, CDR1 LNHDA and CDR2 SQIVND (reference sequence). V was clipped by 8 bases and J by 7 bases, with 17 bases between them. The CDR3 consists of 13 residues.

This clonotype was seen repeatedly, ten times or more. CDR3: CASSYLAGLAGGKETQYF. Here the CDR3 DNA reads TGTGCCAGCAGTTACCTCGCTGGACTAGCGGGGGGGAAAGAGACCCAGTACTTC. V and J are TRBV6-5 and TRBJ2-5, with TRBD2 identical over 15 bases. Germline V lookup: CDR1 MNHEY, CDR2 SVGAGI. This CDR3 comprises 18 residues. The V gene end was trimmed by 2 bases and the J gene end by 3 bases; junction bases not matched to a gene: 7.

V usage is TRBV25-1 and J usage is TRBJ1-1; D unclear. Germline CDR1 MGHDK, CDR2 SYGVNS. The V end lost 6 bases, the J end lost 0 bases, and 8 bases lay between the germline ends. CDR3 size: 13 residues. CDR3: CASSKYLNTEAFF. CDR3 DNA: TGTGCCAGCAGCAAATATTTGAACACTGAAGCTTTCTTT.

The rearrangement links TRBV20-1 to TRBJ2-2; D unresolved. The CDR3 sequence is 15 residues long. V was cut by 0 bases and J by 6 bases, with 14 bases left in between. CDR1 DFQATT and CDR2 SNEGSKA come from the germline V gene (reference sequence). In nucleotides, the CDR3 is TGCAGTGCTAGAGATCGGTCCGGAATTTCCGGGGAGCTGTTTTTT. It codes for CSARDRSGISGELFF.

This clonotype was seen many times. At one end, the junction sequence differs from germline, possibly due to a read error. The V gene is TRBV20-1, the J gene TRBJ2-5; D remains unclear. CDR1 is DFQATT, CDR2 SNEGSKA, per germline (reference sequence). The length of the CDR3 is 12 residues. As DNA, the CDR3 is TGCAGTGCTACTAGGAACCACGAGACCCAGTACTTC. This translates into CSATRNHETQYF.

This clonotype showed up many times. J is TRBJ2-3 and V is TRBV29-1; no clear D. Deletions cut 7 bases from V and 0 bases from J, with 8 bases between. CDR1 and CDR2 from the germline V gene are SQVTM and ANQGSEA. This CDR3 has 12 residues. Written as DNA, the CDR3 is TGCAGCGCACTCACTAGCACAGATACGCAGTATTTT. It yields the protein CSALTSTDTQYF.

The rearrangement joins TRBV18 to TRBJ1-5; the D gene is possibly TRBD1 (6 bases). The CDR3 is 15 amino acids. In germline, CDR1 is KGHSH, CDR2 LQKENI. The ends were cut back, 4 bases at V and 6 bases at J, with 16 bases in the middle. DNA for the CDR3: TGTGCCAGCTCACTGGAAACAGGGTTTGGTCAGCCCCAGCATTTT. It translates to CASSLETGFGQPQHF.

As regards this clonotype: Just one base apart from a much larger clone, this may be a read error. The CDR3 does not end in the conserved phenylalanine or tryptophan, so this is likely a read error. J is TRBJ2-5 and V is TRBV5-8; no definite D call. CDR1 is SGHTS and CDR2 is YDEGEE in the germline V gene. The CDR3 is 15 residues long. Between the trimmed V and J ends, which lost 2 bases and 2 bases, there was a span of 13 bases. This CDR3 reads CASSLSWLMQETQYL. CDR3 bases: TGTGCCAGCAGCTTATCGTGGCTGATGCAAGAGACCCAGTACCTC.

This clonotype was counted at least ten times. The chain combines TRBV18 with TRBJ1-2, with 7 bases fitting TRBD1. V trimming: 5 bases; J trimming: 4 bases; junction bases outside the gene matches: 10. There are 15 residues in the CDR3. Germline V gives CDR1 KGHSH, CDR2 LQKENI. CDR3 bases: TGTGCCAGCTCATCCGGTGTGGACAGGAGCTATGGCTACACCTTC. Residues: CASSSGVDRSYGYTF. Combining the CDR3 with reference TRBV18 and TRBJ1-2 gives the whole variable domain NAGVMQNPRHLVRRRGQEARLRCSPMKGHSHVYWYRQLPEEGLKFMVYLQKENIIDESGMPKERFSAEFPKEGPSILRIQQVVRGDSAAYFCASSSGVDRSYGYTFGSGTRLTVV.

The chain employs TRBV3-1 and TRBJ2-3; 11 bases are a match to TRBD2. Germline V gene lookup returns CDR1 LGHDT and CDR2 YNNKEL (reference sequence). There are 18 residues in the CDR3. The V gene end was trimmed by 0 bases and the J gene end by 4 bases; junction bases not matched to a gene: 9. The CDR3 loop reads CASSQDFLSGGAADTQYF. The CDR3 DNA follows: TGTGCCAGCAGCCAAGATTTCCTTAGCGGGGGGGCCGCAGATACGCAGTATTTT.

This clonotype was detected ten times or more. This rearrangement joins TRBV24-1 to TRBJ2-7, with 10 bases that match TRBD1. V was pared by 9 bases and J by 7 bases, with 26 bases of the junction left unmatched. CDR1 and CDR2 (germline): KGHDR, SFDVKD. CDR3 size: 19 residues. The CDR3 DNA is TGTGCCACCCCACAAACCCGGGACAGGGGTCGTGTTCTAAGCCAGGAGCAGTACTTC. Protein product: CATPQTRDRGRVLSQEQYF.

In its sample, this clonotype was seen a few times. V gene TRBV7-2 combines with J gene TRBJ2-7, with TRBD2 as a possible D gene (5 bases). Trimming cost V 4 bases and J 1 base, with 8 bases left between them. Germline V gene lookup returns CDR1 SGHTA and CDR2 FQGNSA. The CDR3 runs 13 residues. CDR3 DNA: TGTGCCAGCAGCTCCAGCGGATCCTACGAGCAGTACTTC. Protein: CASSSSGSYEQYF.

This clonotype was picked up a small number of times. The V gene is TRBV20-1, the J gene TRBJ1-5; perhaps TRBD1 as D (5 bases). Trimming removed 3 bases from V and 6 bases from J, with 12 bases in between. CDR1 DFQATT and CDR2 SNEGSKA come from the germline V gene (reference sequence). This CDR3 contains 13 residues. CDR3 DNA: TGCAGTGCTAGCGTGGGGGGTGGTCAGCCCCAGCATTTT. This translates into CSASVGGGQPQHF.

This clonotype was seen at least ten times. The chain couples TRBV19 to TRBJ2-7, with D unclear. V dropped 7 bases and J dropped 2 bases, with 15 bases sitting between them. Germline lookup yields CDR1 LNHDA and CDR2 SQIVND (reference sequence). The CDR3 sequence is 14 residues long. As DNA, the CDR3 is TGTGCCAGTAAGGACGGATTTCCAACCTACGAGCAGTACTTC. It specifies CASKDGFPTYEQYF.

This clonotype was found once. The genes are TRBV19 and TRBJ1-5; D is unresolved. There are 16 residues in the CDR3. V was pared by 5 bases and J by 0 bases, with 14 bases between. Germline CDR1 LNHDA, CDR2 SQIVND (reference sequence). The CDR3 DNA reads TGTGCCAGTAGTCTAAATACGGATTATAGCAATCAGCCCCAGCATTTT. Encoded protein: CASSLNTDYSNQPQHF.

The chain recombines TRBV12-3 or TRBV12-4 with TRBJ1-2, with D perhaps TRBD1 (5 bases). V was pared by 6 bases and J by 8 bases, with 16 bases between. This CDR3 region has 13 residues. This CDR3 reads CASRAGANQGYTF. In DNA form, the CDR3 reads TGTGCCAGCAGGGCCGGGGCGAACCAGGGCTACACCTTC.

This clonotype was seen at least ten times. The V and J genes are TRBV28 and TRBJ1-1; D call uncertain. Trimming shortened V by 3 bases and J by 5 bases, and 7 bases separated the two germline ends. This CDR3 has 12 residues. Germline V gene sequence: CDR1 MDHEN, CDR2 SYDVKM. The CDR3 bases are TGTGCCAGCAGTTTCGTGAGGACTGAAGCTTTCTTT. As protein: CASSFVRTEAFF.

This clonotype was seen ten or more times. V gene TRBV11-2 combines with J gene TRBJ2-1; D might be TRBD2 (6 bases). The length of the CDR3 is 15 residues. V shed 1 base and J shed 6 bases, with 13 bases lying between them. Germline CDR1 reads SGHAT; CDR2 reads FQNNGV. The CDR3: CASSLGAGSGNEQFF. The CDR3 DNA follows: TGTGCCAGCAGCTTAGGTGCGGGGAGTGGCAATGAGCAGTTCTTC.

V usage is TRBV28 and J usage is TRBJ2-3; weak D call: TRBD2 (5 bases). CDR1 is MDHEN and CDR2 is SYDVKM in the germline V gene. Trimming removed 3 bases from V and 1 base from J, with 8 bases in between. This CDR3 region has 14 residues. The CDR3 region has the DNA TGTGCCAGCAGTTTTACCGGGGGCACAGATACGCAGTATTTT. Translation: CASSFTGGTDTQYF. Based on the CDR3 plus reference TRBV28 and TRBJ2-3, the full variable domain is DVKVTQSSRYLVKRTGEKVFLECVQDMDHENMFWYRQDPGLGLRLIYFSYDVKMKEKGDIPEGYSVSREKKERFSLILESASTNQTSMYLCASSFTGGTDTQYFGPGTRLTVL.

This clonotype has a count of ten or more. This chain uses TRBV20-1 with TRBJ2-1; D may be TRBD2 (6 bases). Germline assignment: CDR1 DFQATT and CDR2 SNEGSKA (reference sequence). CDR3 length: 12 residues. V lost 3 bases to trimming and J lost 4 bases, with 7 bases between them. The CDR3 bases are TGCAGTGCTAGTGGAGGGTACAATGAGCAGTTCTTC. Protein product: CSASGGYNEQFF.

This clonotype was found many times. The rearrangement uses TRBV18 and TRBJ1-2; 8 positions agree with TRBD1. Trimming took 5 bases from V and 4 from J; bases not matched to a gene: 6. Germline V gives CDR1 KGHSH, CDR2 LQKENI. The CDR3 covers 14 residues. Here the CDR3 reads CASSSGQGFYGYTF. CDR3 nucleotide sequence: TGTGCCAGCTCATCCGGACAGGGCTTCTATGGCTACACCTTC.

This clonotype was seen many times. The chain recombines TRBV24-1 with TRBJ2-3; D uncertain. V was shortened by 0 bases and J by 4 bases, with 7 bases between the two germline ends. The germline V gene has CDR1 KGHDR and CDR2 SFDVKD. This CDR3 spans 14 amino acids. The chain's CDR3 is CATSDLMGADTQYF. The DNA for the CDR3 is TGTGCCACCAGTGATTTGATGGGCGCAGATACGCAGTATTTT.